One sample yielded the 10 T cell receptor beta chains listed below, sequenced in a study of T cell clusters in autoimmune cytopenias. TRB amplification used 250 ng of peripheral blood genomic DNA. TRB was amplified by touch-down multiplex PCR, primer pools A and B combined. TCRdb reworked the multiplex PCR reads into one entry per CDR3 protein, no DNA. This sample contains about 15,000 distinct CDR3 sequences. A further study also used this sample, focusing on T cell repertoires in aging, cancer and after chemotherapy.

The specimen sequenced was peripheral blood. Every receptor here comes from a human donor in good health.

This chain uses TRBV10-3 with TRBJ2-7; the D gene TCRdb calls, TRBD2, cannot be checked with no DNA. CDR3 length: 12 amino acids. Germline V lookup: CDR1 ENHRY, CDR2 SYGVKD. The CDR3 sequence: CAISESGHEQYF.

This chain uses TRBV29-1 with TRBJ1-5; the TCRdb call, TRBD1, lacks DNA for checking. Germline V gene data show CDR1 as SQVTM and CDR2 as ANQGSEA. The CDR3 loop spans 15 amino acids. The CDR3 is CSVKSGTGEGQPQHF.

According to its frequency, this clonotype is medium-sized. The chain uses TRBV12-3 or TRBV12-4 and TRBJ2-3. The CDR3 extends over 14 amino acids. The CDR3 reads CASSFGGSTDTQYF.

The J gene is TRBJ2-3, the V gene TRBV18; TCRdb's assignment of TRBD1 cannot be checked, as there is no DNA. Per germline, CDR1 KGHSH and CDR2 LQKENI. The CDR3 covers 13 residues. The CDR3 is CASSPAGQGTQYF.

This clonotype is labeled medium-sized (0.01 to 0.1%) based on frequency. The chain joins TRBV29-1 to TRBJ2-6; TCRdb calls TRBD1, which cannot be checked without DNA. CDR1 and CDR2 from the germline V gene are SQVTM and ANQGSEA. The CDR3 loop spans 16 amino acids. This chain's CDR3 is CSVRDRWSGGANVLTF.

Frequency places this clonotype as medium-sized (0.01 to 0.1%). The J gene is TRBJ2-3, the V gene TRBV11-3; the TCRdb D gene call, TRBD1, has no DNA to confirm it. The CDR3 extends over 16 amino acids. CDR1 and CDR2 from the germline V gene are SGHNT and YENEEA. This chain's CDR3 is CASSTGGPRAGRAQYF. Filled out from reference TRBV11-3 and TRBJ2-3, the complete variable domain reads EAGVVQSPRYKIIEKKQPVAFWCNPISGHNTLYWYLQNLGQGPELLIRYENEEAVDDSQLPKDRFSAERLKGVDSTLKIQPAELGDSAVYLCASSTGGPRAGRAQYFGPGTRLTVL.

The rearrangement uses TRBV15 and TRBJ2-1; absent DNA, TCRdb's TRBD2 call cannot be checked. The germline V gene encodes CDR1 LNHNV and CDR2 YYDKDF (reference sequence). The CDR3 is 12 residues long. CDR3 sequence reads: CATSLAAGGQFF.

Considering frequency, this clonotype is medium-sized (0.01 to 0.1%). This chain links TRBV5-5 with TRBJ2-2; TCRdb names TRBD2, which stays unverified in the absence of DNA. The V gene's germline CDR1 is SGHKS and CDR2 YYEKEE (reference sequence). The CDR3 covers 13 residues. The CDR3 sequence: CASRFSGTGELFF.

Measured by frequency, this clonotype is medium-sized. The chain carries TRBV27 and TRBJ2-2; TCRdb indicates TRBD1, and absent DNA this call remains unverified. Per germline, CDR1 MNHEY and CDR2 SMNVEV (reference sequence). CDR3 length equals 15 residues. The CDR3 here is CASSGTGPVAGELFF.

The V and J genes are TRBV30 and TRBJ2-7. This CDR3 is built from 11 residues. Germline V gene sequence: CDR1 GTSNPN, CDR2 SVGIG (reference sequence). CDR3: CAWTHSYEQYF. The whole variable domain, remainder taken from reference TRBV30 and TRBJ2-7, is SQTIHQWPATLVQPVGSPLSLECTVEGTSNPNLYWYRQAAGRGLQLLFYSVGIGQISSEVPQNLSASRPQDRQFILSSKKLLLSDSGFYLCAWTHSYEQYFGPGTRLTVT.